These 29 T cell receptor beta chains originate from one sample sequenced in a study of shared clonotypes between healthy human individuals. Profiling relied on immunoSEQ multiplex PCR, and the TCRdb table lists in-frame clones only, not all of them. This repertoire shows 650,000 to 700,000 clones, less than 95% found once; its top ten account for 34%. Sequenced input: memory CD8+ T cells from PBMCs. The subset is: CD45RO+ cells pooled with CCR7-negative TemRA cells. The receptors stem from a man aged 18-30 years in good health. Some clones in this sample may be carry-over from other donors' samples.

This chain joins TRBV7-6 and TRBJ1-1, with D possibly matching TRBD1 (6 bases). The germline V gene has CDR1 SGHVS and CDR2 FNYEAQ. The CDR3 runs 15 residues. Between the trimmed V and J ends, which lost 1 base and 0 bases, there was a span of 9 bases. The DNA for the CDR3 is TGTGCCAGCAGCTTAGGGGGGCCCGTGAACACTGAAGCTTTCTTT. Translating it yields CASSLGGPVNTEAFF.

The chain uses TRBV28 and TRBJ2-7; 9 positions match TRBD2. CDR3 size: 15 residues. CDR1 is MDHEN, CDR2 SYDVKM, per germline. J gave up 7 bases and V 5 bases, and 12 bases lay outside the gene matches. The CDR3 nucleotides read TGTGCCAGCAGTCCTCGAGTAGCGGGAGTGGGTGAGCAGTACTTC. Protein product: CASSPRVAGVGEQYF.

This chain uses TRBV7-8 with TRBJ2-7; D call uncertain. V dropped 4 bases and J dropped 7 bases, with 17 bases sitting between them. The CDR3 contains 14 residues. Per the germline V gene, CDR1 is SGHVS and CDR2 is FQNEAQ. Here the CDR3 DNA reads TGTGCCAGCAGCTCACGGACGCTCACCGCGGAGCAGTACTTC. Its protein is CASSSRTLTAEQYF.

The count of this clone is one. The chain has TRBV6-1 and TRBJ1-1, with D unclear. The V end was cut by 1 base, the J end by 10 bases, with 10 bases between. This CDR3 is 12 amino acids long. Germline V gene lookup returns CDR1 MNHNS and CDR2 SASEGT. The CDR3 protein is CASSEDYWRAFF. In DNA, the CDR3 is TGTGCCAGCAGTGAAGACTATTGGAGAGCTTTCTTT.

This chain links TRBV4-3 with TRBJ2-1; TRBD2 aligns across 9 bases. The germline V gene has CDR1 LGHNA and CDR2 YSLEER. V shed 0 bases, J shed 15 bases, and the junction held 15 bases outside the gene matches. CDR3 length: 16 amino acids. The CDR3 loop is CASSQDPRGREGLPFF. The CDR3 region has the DNA TGCGCCAGCAGCCAAGATCCCCGGGGGCGGGAGGGCCTGCCGTTCTTC.

The genes are TRBV9 and TRBJ2-1; 7 nucleotides line up with TRBD2. V was pared by 0 bases and J by 6 bases, with 6 bases of the junction left unmatched. The CDR3 is 15 amino acids. Germline assignment: CDR1 SGDLS and CDR2 YYNGEE. The CDR3: CASSVARTSLNEQFF. In DNA form, the CDR3 reads TGTGCCAGCAGCGTAGCCCGGACTAGTCTCAATGAGCAGTTCTTC.

The CDR3 loop reads CASSLDSFAQGAPGNTIYF. Written as DNA, the CDR3 is TGTGCCAGCAGCTTAGATTCTTTCGCGCAGGGGGCGCCTGGAAACACCATATATTTT. The chain links TRBV11-2 to TRBJ1-3, with 8 bases matching TRBD1. The CDR3 contains 19 residues. Germline V CDR1 and CDR2: SGHAT, FQNNGV. J was trimmed by 2 bases and V by 0 bases; bases with no gene match: 12.

The V and J genes are TRBV11-2 and TRBJ1-1, with D unresolved. The CDR3 loop spans 13 amino acids. Germline V gives CDR1 SGHAT, CDR2 FQNNGV. Trimming cost V 1 base and J 3 bases, with 6 bases left between them. This CDR3 reads CASSLGLYTEAFF. The CDR3 nucleotides are TGTGCCAGCAGCTTAGGTTTGTACACTGAAGCTTTCTTT.

The rearrangement links TRBV11-1 to TRBJ2-7; TRBD1 might be the D (6 bases). This CDR3 comprises 14 residues. Germline CDR1 is SGHAT and CDR2 is FQDESV (reference sequence). Between the trimmed V and J ends, which lost 0 bases and 6 bases, there was a span of 12 bases. Here the CDR3 reads CASSLAVQGGEQYF. The CDR3 nucleotides are TGTGCCAGCAGCTTAGCAGTACAGGGTGGCGAGCAGTACTTC. The whole variable domain, remainder taken from reference TRBV11-1 and TRBJ2-7, is EAEVAQSPRYKITEKSQAVAFWCDPISGHATLYWYRQILGQGPELLVQFQDESVVDDSQLPKDRFSAERLKGVDSTLKIQPAELGDSAMYLCASSLAVQGGEQYFGPGTRLTVT.

The chain joins TRBV29-1 to TRBJ2-1; 15 bases are a match to TRBD2. V lost 6 bases, J lost 10 bases, and 1 base stayed unmatched. Germline lookup yields CDR1 SQVTM and CDR2 ANQGSEA. CDR3 size: 12 residues. The CDR3 sequence is CSVGTSGREQFF. CDR3 DNA sequence: TGCAGCGTGGGGACTAGCGGGAGGGAGCAGTTCTTC.

The genes are TRBV9 and TRBJ2-6; 8 bases are a match to TRBD1. Germline CDR1 reads SGDLS; CDR2 reads YYNGEE. CDR3 length equals 20 residues. The ends lost 0 bases at V and 0 bases at J; junction bases unmatched: 11. This chain's CDR3 is CASSVASTGGRPSGANVLTF. The CDR3 coding sequence is TGTGCCAGCAGCGTAGCTAGCACAGGGGGTCGCCCCTCTGGGGCCAACGTCCTGACTTTC. The whole variable domain, remainder taken from reference TRBV9 and TRBJ2-6, is DSGVTQTPKHLITATGQRVTLRCSPRSGDLSVYWYQQSLDQGLQFLIQYYNGEERAKGNILERFSAQQFPDLHSELNLSSLELGDSALYFCASSVASTGGRPSGANVLTFGAGSRLTVL.

This clone was observed once. The genes are TRBV5-6 and TRBJ2-7; D possibly corresponds to TRBD2 (6 bases). The CDR3 consists of 15 residues. V was trimmed by 0 bases and J by 0 bases, leaving 10 bases between them. Germline loops: CDR1 SGHDT, CDR2 YYEEEE. CDR3 nucleotide sequence: TGTGCCAGCAGCTTGGACGGGGGTGGCTCCTACGAGCAGTACTTC. Protein sequence: CASSLDGGGSYEQYF.

V gene TRBV29-1 combines with J gene TRBJ2-1, with 7 bases that match TRBD2. The CDR3 length is 16 residues. From germline, CDR1 is SQVTM and CDR2 ANQGSEA. The ends lost 3 bases at V and 10 bases at J; junction bases unmatched: 18. DNA of the CDR3: TGCAGCGTTGACCGTGTGACTAGCTTCGGCGGCGGGGAGCAGTTCTTC. Its translation is CSVDRVTSFGGGEQFF.

The chain uses TRBV4-3 and TRBJ2-2; 7 bases agree with TRBD2. V trimming: 0 bases; J trimming: 0 bases; junction bases outside the gene matches: 10. This CDR3 contains 19 residues. The germline V gene has CDR1 LGHNA and CDR2 YSLEER. CDR3 in amino acids: CASSQEAVSGPANTGELFF. CDR3 nucleotides: TGCGCCAGCAGCCAAGAAGCCGTTAGCGGGCCCGCGAACACCGGGGAGCTGTTTTTT.

V is TRBV13 and J is TRBJ2-7, with TRBD2 matching over 8 bases. The CDR3 length is 16 residues. Germline CDR1 is PRHDT and CDR2 is FYEKMQ (reference sequence). Trimming at V came to 4 bases and at J to 5 bases, leaving 13 bases not matched to a gene. The CDR3 spells CASSSRAAGVLHEQYF. The CDR3 DNA is TGTGCCAGCAGCTCCCGGGCAGCGGGAGTCCTCCACGAGCAGTACTTC.

This clone occurred once. CDR3 bases: TGTGCCAGCAGCTTATGGGGGTTCGGCACTGAAGCTTTCTTT. Amino acid sequence: CASSLWGFGTEAFF. J is TRBJ1-1 and V is TRBV11-1, with a possible D match to TRBD1 (5 bases). The CDR3 contains 14 residues. The V and J ends lost 2 bases and 4 bases respectively, with 11 bases between them. Germline assignment: CDR1 SGHAT and CDR2 FQDESV (reference sequence).

The rearrangement uses TRBV6-1 and TRBJ2-1; 7 bases agree with TRBD2. Germline values: CDR1 MNHNS, CDR2 SASEGT. The length of the CDR3 is 15 residues. The J segment lost 3 bases and the V segment lost 7 bases, leaving 9 bases of the junction unmatched. The CDR3 region has the DNA TGTGCCAGCACTCCAGAGCGGGGACTCTACAATGAGCAGTTCTTC. Translating it yields CASTPERGLYNEQFF.

The V and J genes are TRBV28 and TRBJ1-4, with D perhaps TRBD1 (5 bases). Germline V lookup: CDR1 MDHEN, CDR2 SYDVKM. The V gene lost 6 bases and the J gene lost 7 bases, with 15 bases spanning the gap. CDR3 size: 14 residues. The CDR3 DNA follows: TGTGCCAGCAGCGACAGCGGAGGATCTGAAAAACTGTTTTTT. Its protein product is CASSDSGGSEKLFF.

In DNA, the CDR3 is TGCGCCAGCAGCTTGGAGCCCAGGGGTGGCCCAATCTTAAATAGCTCTGGGGCCAACGTCCTGACTTTC. Translating it yields CASSLEPRGGPILNSSGANVLTF. The chain links TRBV5-1 to TRBJ2-6; possible D gene TRBD1, 6 bases. CDR3 size: 23 residues. From germline, CDR1 is SGHRS and CDR2 YFSETQ. V lost 0 bases and J lost 0, with 28 bases in between. Combining the CDR3 with reference TRBV5-1 and TRBJ2-6 gives the whole variable domain KAGVTQTPRYLIKTRGQQVTLSCSPISGHRSVSWYQQTPGQGLQFLFEYFSETQRNKGNFPGRFSGRQFSNSRSEMNVSTLELGDSALYLCASSLEPRGGPILNSSGANVLTFGAGSRLTVL.

This clone has only one observation. This rearrangement joins TRBV4-2 to TRBJ2-2; no clear D gene. CDR3 length: 10 residues. Germline CDR1 LGHNA, CDR2 YNFKEQ. The V end was cut by 8 bases, the J end by 6 bases, with 4 bases between. The CDR3 is CASYSGELFF. In DNA, the CDR3 is TGTGCCAGCTACTCCGGGGAGCTGTTTTTT.

This chain uses TRBV28 with TRBJ2-7; no definite D call. This CDR3 has 13 residues. The V and J ends lost 3 bases and 5 bases respectively, with 11 bases between them. CDR1 is MDHEN, CDR2 SYDVKM, per germline. The CDR3 here is CASSFPQAHEQYF. CDR3 nucleotide sequence: TGTGCCAGCAGTTTTCCCCAGGCCCACGAGCAGTACTTC.

The rearrangement links TRBV7-2 to TRBJ2-7; the D gene could be TRBD1 or TRBD2 (5 bases each). The CDR3 has 13 residues. V was shortened by 10 bases and J by 3 bases, with 16 bases between the two germline ends. Germline V lookup: CDR1 SGHTA, CDR2 FQGNSA. The CDR3: CAIPGGSLYEQYF. CDR3 DNA sequence: TGTGCCATCCCTGGGGGTAGCCTCTACGAGCAGTACTTC.

This clone came up once. The CDR3 DNA follows: TGTGCCAGCATAAATATTCGTACAGGACAATCTCCTTCGGATGAGCAGTTCTTC. Translation gives CASINIRTGQSPSDEQFF. The V call is TRBV28, the J call TRBJ2-1; D may be TRBD1 (5 bases). CDR1 is MDHEN, CDR2 SYDVKM, per germline. CDR3 length: 18 amino acids. V was trimmed by 7 bases and J by 8 bases, leaving 30 bases between them.

This chain uses TRBV11-2 with TRBJ2-7; 14 nucleotides agree with TRBD2. This CDR3 spans 15 amino acids. Losses at the gene ends were 5 bases for V and 4 bases for J; bases not matched to a gene: 4. CDR1 is SGHAT and CDR2 is FQNNGV in the germline V gene. CDR3 sequence reads: CASSPRTSGRYEQYF. Written as DNA, the CDR3 is TGTGCCAGCAGCCCCCGGACTAGCGGGAGGTACGAGCAGTACTTC.

The chain carries TRBV27 and TRBJ2-7; no clear D. This CDR3 has 15 residues. The germline V gene encodes CDR1 MNHEY and CDR2 SMNVEV (reference sequence). The V end was cut by 7 bases, the J end by 3 bases, with 19 bases between. The CDR3 DNA sequence: TGTGCCAGCACTAAAAATGGGCGACCCGGCTACGAGCAGTACTTC. Protein product: CASTKNGRPGYEQYF.

This clone has more than one count but fewer than ten. This sequence joins TRBV15 and TRBJ2-7, with D maybe TRBD2 (7 bases). The V and J ends lost 3 bases and 2 bases respectively, with 17 bases between them. Germline CDR1 reads LNHNV; CDR2 reads YYDKDF (reference sequence). This CDR3 spans 16 amino acids. CDR3 coding DNA: TGTGCCACCAGCAGGGTGGCGGGGGACATAACCTACGAGCAGTACTTC. This codes for CATSRVAGDITYEQYF.

The chain uses TRBV4-1 and TRBJ2-5; 7 bases align to TRBD1. The germline gives CDR1 MGHRA, CDR2 YSYEKL. Germline trimming cut 3 bases from V and 2 bases from J; bases unmatched to any gene: 9. The length of the CDR3 is 16 residues. The CDR3 protein is CASSHPGTEAQETQYF. The CDR3, as DNA: TGCGCCAGCAGCCACCCTGGGACAGAGGCTCAAGAGACCCAGTACTTC.

The gene calls are TRBV9 and TRBJ1-2, with a weak D call TRBD1 (5 bases). The V end lost 4 bases, the J end lost 2 bases, and 12 bases lay between the germline ends. This CDR3 has 14 amino acids. Germline V gene sequence: CDR1 SGDLS, CDR2 YYNGEE. The DNA of the CDR3 is TGTGCCAGCAGCCCGTGGGGGACCAACTATGGCTACACCTTC. This gives the protein CASSPWGTNYGYTF.

The V call is TRBV6-1, the J call TRBJ2-7; tentatively, D is TRBD2 (6 bases). Looked up from germline, CDR1 is MNHNS and CDR2 is SASEGT. Trimming pared 6 bases from V and 7 bases from J, leaving 22 bases between. This CDR3 spans 15 amino acids. CDR3 sequence reads: CASSPLRDSTLEQYF. CDR3 coding DNA: TGTGCCAGCAGCCCTCTACGGGACTCAACCCTGGAGCAGTACTTC.